The next 29 T cell receptor beta chains were all read from a single sample in a study of blood T cell repertoires in COVID-19. TCRdb keeps only in-frame clones here, not all; method: immunoSEQ multiplex PCR. The sample lists 110,000 or so clones, about 90% occurring once. Sample: peripheral blood. The receptors were sampled from a human donor in a cohort sampled during active COVID-19.

The chain uses TRBV2 and TRBJ2-7, with 7 nucleotides matching TRBD1. The length of the CDR3 is 13 residues. J was trimmed by 2 bases and V by 4 bases; bases with no gene match: 2. CDR1 is SNHLY, CDR2 FYNNEI, per germline. In DNA, the CDR3 is TGTGCCAGCAGTGTGGGACAGACCTACGAGCAGTACTTC. This sequence encodes CASSVGQTYEQYF.

The chain combines TRBV19 with TRBJ2-1, with TRBD2 matching over 8 bases. The V gene's germline CDR1 is LNHDA and CDR2 SQIVND (reference sequence). J gave up 1 base and V 6 bases, and 11 bases lay outside the gene matches. The CDR3 covers 17 residues. The CDR3 DNA is TGTGCCAGTAGACGAAGCCATACTAGCGGATCCTACAATGAGCAGTTCTTC. Protein sequence: CASRRSHTSGSYNEQFF.

The chain has TRBV20-1 and TRBJ1-2; D uncertain. CDR3 length: 10 amino acids. CDR1 DFQATT and CDR2 SNEGSKA come from the germline V gene (reference sequence). The V end lost 0 bases, the J end lost 8 bases, and 4 bases lay between the germline ends. Here the CDR3 DNA reads TGCAGTGCTAGAGAATTAGGCTACACCTTC. It encodes CSARELGYTF.

This clone occurred a few times. V is TRBV30 and J is TRBJ2-5, with 10 bases aligning to TRBD2. CDR1 and CDR2 from the germline V gene are GTSNPN and SVGIG (reference sequence). With 4 bases clipped from V and 1 base from J, the junction kept 12 bases outside the gene matches. The CDR3 runs to 17 residues. The CDR3 region is CAWTLTSGHIFQETQYF. CDR3 coding DNA: TGTGCCTGGACCCTGACTAGCGGGCATATCTTCCAAGAGACCCAGTACTTC.

The J gene is TRBJ2-1, the V gene TRBV4-1, with TRBD2 as a possible D gene (6 bases). Trimming pared 0 bases from V and 9 bases from J, leaving 12 bases between. The CDR3 loop spans 14 amino acids. Germline CDR1 is MGHRA and CDR2 is YSYEKL. CDR3 bases: TGCGCCAGCAGCCAAGATAACGGGAGAGGTGAGCAGTTCTTC. Amino acids: CASSQDNGRGEQFF.

V usage is TRBV11-2 and J usage is TRBJ2-5; 7 positions agree with TRBD1. V was clipped by 5 bases and J by 2 bases; unmatched bases: 5. Germline V gives CDR1 SGHAT, CDR2 FQNNGV. The CDR3 covers 14 residues. The CDR3 coding sequence is TGTGCCAGCAGCCCAGGGACAGAGCAAGAGACCCAGTACTTC. This sequence encodes CASSPGTEQETQYF.

The rearrangement uses TRBV24-1 and TRBJ2-5, with D perhaps matching TRBD1 (5 bases). Germline V gene data show CDR1 as KGHDR and CDR2 as SFDVKD. The CDR3 totals 14 residues. Trimming left V 4 bases short and J 2 bases short, with 10 bases between. The CDR3, as DNA: TGTGCCACCAGTGACCCAGGGCCGCAAGAGACCCAGTACTTC. Residues: CATSDPGPQETQYF.

This chain uses TRBV6-1 with TRBJ2-3, with TRBD1 as a possible D gene (6 bases). CDR1 and CDR2 (germline): MNHNS, SASEGT. The CDR3 consists of 14 residues. V was shortened by 2 bases and J by 4 bases, with 10 bases between the two germline ends. This CDR3 is CASSERGGSDTQYF. DNA of the CDR3: TGTGCCAGCAGTGAAAGAGGGGGATCAGATACGCAGTATTTT.

The CDR3 DNA follows: TGTGCCAGCAGTCGACAGCCCGCCAACTACGAGCAGTACTTC. It codes for CASSRQPANYEQYF. V gene TRBV2 combines with J gene TRBJ2-7; D perhaps matches TRBD1 (5 bases). CDR3 length: 14 amino acids. CDR1 is SNHLY and CDR2 is FYNNEI in the germline V gene. V dropped 5 bases and J dropped 3 bases, with 14 bases sitting between them.

V usage is TRBV6-6 and J usage is TRBJ2-7; possible D gene TRBD1, 5 bases. The CDR3 has 16 amino acids. Between the trimmed V and J ends, which lost 0 bases and 3 bases, there was a span of 15 bases. From germline, CDR1 is MNHNY and CDR2 SVGAGI (reference sequence). CDR3 sequence (DNA): TGTGCCAGCAGTTACTCAGCAGGGTCACCCCTCTACGAGCAGTACTTC. Translating gives CASSYSAGSPLYEQYF.

The CDR3 DNA reads as TGTGCCAGCAGTTTATCCGAGTCCACGGAGCAGTTCTTC. Its protein product is CASSLSESTEQFF. The chain joins TRBV28 to TRBJ2-1; D is unresolved. The CDR3 is made up of 13 amino acids. CDR1 MDHEN and CDR2 SYDVKM come from the germline V gene. V lost 1 base, J lost 10 bases, and 11 bases lay in between.

This clone turned up a few times. The gene calls are TRBV6-5 and TRBJ1-5; D unclear. From germline, CDR1 is MNHEY and CDR2 SVGAGI. V lost 7 bases to trimming and J lost 0 bases, with 10 bases between them. CDR3 size: 14 residues. CDR3 protein: CASTNQVSNQPQHF. The CDR3, as DNA: TGTGCCAGCACAAATCAGGTTAGCAATCAGCCCCAGCATTTT.

The rearrangement links TRBV7-9 to TRBJ2-3, with D uncertain. This CDR3 is 16 amino acids long. V gave up 5 bases and J gave up 0 bases, with 15 bases separating them. CDR1 SEHNR and CDR2 FQNEAQ come from the germline V gene (reference sequence). CDR3: CASSRSSRRSTDTQYF. The CDR3 coding sequence is TGTGCCAGCAGCCGCAGTAGCCGACGGAGCACAGATACGCAGTATTTT.

The chain employs TRBV6-5 and TRBJ1-2; D unresolved. The CDR3 loop spans 14 amino acids. Germline CDR1 is MNHEY and CDR2 is SVGAGI. V was clipped by 5 bases and J by 5 bases, with 15 bases between them. The DNA for the CDR3 is TGTGCCAGCAGTACTGCAGGCCCTGGGTATGGCTACACCTTC. Its translation: CASSTAGPGYGYTF.

The rearrangement joins TRBV7-9 to TRBJ2-3; 9 nucleotides match TRBD2. With 5 bases clipped from V and 0 bases from J, the junction kept 15 bases outside the gene matches. Germline-derived CDR1 and CDR2 are SEHNR and FQNEAQ (reference sequence). CDR3 size: 19 residues. The CDR3 DNA reads as TGTGCCAGCAGCCCGAGCACTTCTGCGGGAGGGTCTAGCACAGATACGCAGTATTTT. Amino acids: CASSPSTSAGGSSTDTQYF.

This clone was seen a single time. The rearrangement joins TRBV3-1 (or the pseudogene TRBV3-2) to TRBJ2-2; weak D call: TRBD2 (5 bases). The CDR3 covers 13 residues. Germline V gene data show CDR1 as LGHDT and CDR2 as YNNKEL (reference sequence). Trimming removed 10 bases from V and 5 bases from J, with 14 bases in between. CDR3 sequence reads: CATNERGTGELFF. DNA of the CDR3: TGTGCCACCAATGAACGGGGAACCGGGGAGCTGTTTTTT.

The V call is TRBV2, the J call TRBJ1-1; D ambiguous. The germline gives CDR1 SNHLY, CDR2 FYNNEI. Trimming left V 1 base short and J 5 bases short, with 11 bases between. The CDR3 loop spans 14 amino acids. The CDR3 loop reads CASSEEAGWTEAFF. DNA of the CDR3: TGTGCCAGCAGTGAAGAGGCGGGTTGGACTGAAGCTTTCTTT.

The chain combines TRBV29-1 with TRBJ1-1; TRBD1 matches at 11 bases. V trimming: 7 bases; J trimming: 4 bases; junction bases outside the gene matches: 5. Germline CDR1 SQVTM, CDR2 ANQGSEA. The CDR3 is 13 amino acids. The CDR3: CSAGTGGGTEAFF. DNA for the CDR3: TGCAGCGCCGGGACAGGGGGAGGCACTGAAGCTTTCTTT. The full variable domain, with the rest looked up from reference TRBV29-1 and TRBJ1-1, is SAVISQKPSRDICQRGTSLTIQCQVDSQVTMMFWYRQQPGQSLTLIATANQGSEATYESGFVIDKFPISRPNLTFSTLTVSNMSPEDSSIYLCSAGTGGGTEAFFGQGTRLTVV.

The chain carries TRBV5-1 and TRBJ1-2; TRBD1 matches 7 bases. The CDR3 runs to 16 residues. The junction had 7 bases not matched to a gene; V was cut back by 2 bases and J by 0 bases. Germline V lookup: CDR1 SGHRS, CDR2 YFSETQ. CDR3 sequence reads: CASSFDGQDSNYGYTF. CDR3 DNA: TGCGCCAGCAGCTTCGACGGACAGGATTCTAACTATGGCTACACCTTC.

The rearrangement links TRBV14 to TRBJ1-2; tentatively, D is TRBD1 (6 bases). Germline lookup yields CDR1 SGHDN and CDR2 FVKESK. V was trimmed by 0 bases and J by 6 bases, leaving 14 bases between them. This CDR3 is 15 amino acids long. CDR3: CASSQDRTVVNGYTF. The CDR3 DNA reads TGTGCCAGCAGCCAAGATCGGACAGTCGTTAATGGCTACACCTTC.

CDR3 in amino acids: CASTRDSGNQPQHF. CDR3 DNA sequence: TGTGCCAGCACCCGGGACAGTGGCAATCAGCCCCAGCATTTT. The chain combines TRBV5-5 with TRBJ1-5; 7 bases align to TRBD1. With V trimmed by 6 bases and J by 2 bases, 5 bases remained unmatched. This CDR3 contains 14 residues. Germline V gives CDR1 SGHKS, CDR2 YYEKEE (reference sequence).

This chain connects TRBV11-2 to TRBJ2-1; D perhaps matches TRBD2 (6 bases). This CDR3 spans 16 amino acids. The germline V gene has CDR1 SGHAT and CDR2 FQNNGV. V was cut by 5 bases and J by 0 bases, with 14 bases left in between. The CDR3 coding sequence is TGTGCCAGCAGCGTGCGGGACTCGAGCTCCTACAATGAGCAGTTCTTC. It translates to CASSVRDSSSYNEQFF. Supplemented by reference TRBV11-2 and TRBJ2-1, the full variable domain reads EAGVAQSPRYKIIEKRQSVAFWCNPISGHATLYWYQQILGQGPKLLIQFQNNGVVDDSQLPKDRFSAERLKGVDSTLKIQPAKLEDSAVYLCASSVRDSSSYNEQFFGPGTRLTVL.

The CDR3: CATGTGGSDTQYF. CDR3 DNA sequence: TGTGCCACCGGGACAGGGGGCTCAGATACGCAGTATTTT. V and J are TRBV5-4 and TRBJ2-3, with 12 nucleotides matching TRBD1. The CDR3 consists of 13 residues. Trimming removed 9 bases from V and 4 bases from J; junction bases left unmatched: 3. Germline CDR1 SGHNT, CDR2 YYREEE (reference sequence).

This sequence joins TRBV5-4 and TRBJ2-1; the match to TRBD2 covers 7 bases. The germline gives CDR1 SGHNT, CDR2 YYREEE (reference sequence). This CDR3 contains 18 residues. Trimming took 7 bases from V and 1 from J; bases not matched to a gene: 17. CDR3 region: CASPGRRGPNLSYNEQFF. CDR3 DNA: TGTGCCAGCCCCGGGAGGAGGGGTCCCAATCTATCCTACAATGAGCAGTTCTTC.

This chain links TRBV18 with TRBJ1-1, with a possible D match to TRBD1 (5 bases). CDR3 length: 14 amino acids. The germline V gene has CDR1 KGHSH and CDR2 LQKENI. Trimming cost V 6 bases and J 0 bases, with 11 bases left between them. This CDR3 reads CASSLTAMNTEAFF. CDR3 DNA sequence: TGTGCCAGCTCGCTGACAGCCATGAACACTGAAGCTTTCTTT.

The chain couples TRBV10-1 to TRBJ2-2; 10 positions match TRBD2. V shed 10 bases and J 4 bases; nucleotides not matched to a gene: 6. The germline gives CDR1 WNHNN, CDR2 SYGVQD (reference sequence). CDR3 length: 14 residues. The CDR3 nucleotides are TGCGCCACCTCGAGCGGGAGGGGCACCGGGGAGCTGTTTTTT. As protein: CATSSGRGTGELFF.

V gene TRBV11-3 combines with J gene TRBJ2-5, with D maybe TRBD2 (5 bases). Per germline, CDR1 SGHNT and CDR2 YENEEA. The CDR3 is 13 residues long. The V end was cut by 5 bases, the J end by 4 bases, with 11 bases between. The CDR3 is CASSLRELETQYF. CDR3 DNA sequence: TGTGCCAGCAGCCTGAGGGAGCTAGAGACCCAGTACTTC. Filled out from reference TRBV11-3 and TRBJ2-5, the complete variable domain reads EAGVVQSPRYKIIEKKQPVAFWCNPISGHNTLYWYLQNLGQGPELLIRYENEEAVDDSQLPKDRFSAERLKGVDSTLKIQPAELGDSAVYLCASSLRELETQYFGPGTRLLVL.

This clone was observed a handful of times. The chain combines TRBV11-2 with TRBJ1-4; D call uncertain. Looked up from germline, CDR1 is SGHAT and CDR2 is FQNNGV. CDR3 length: 16 residues. V was shortened by 5 bases and J by 0 bases, with 13 bases between the two germline ends. The CDR3 DNA is TGTGCCAGCAGCCTAACTATTGGAACAACTAATGAAAAACTGTTTTTT. Protein sequence: CASSLTIGTTNEKLFF.

This clone was detected a few times. V is TRBV10-3 and J is TRBJ1-1, with a possible D match to TRBD1 (5 bases). Trimming took off 3 bases at V and 5 bases at J, with 10 bases between the two ends. Germline loops: CDR1 ENHRY, CDR2 SYGVKD. The CDR3 spans 13 residues. The CDR3 DNA sequence: TGTGCCATCAGTGACCTCAGGGAAACTGAAGCTTTCTTT. It specifies CAISDLRETEAFF.